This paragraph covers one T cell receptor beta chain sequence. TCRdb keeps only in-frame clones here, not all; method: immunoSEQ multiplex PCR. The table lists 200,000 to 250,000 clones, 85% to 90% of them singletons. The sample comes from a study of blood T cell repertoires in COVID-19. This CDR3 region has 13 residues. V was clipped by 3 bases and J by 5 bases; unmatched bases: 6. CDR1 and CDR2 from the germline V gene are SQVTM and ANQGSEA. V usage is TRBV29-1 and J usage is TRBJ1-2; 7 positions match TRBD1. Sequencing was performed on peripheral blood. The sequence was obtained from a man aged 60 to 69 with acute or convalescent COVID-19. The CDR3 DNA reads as TGCAGCGTTGATCTGGCAGGGGGATATGGCTACACCTTC. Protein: CSVDLAGGYGYTF.